A selection of T cell receptor beta chains follows, all from one sample in a study of OX40 agonist ivuxolimab in advanced cancers. This table comes from immunoSEQ multiplex PCR, and its TCRdb copy is limited to in-frame clones, with some not included. The sample includes 74,000 or so clones, around nine tenths of them seen just once. The material was CD4+ or CD8+ T cells sorted from blood, obtained in a trial of the OX40 agonist ivuxolimab. The origin of the receptors is an adult with an advanced solid tumor such as melanoma, head and neck, liver or kidney cancer. Both conserved end residues are part of each CDR3. Fields, in order: V gene, J gene, D gene, clone size, CDR3 DNA, CDR3 protein. D genes are given only for firm matches. Some rows mark clone size as missing; the rest say once, few, many or name a class of expanded clone.

TRBV7-6	TRBJ2-5	TRBD2	NA	TGTGCCAGCAGCTTAGGGCCCATACTAGCGGGGGGCAGCCAAGAGACCCAGTACTTC	CASSLGPILAGGSQETQYF
TRBV6-6	TRBJ2-7	TRBD1	NA	TGTGCCAGCAGCCCCGGGGGGACAGGGGGCTTCTACGAGCAGTACTTC	CASSPGGTGGFYEQYF
TRBV11-2	TRBJ2-7	NA	NA	TGTGCCAGCAAGCGGGACAGGTTGTCATTTTACGAGCAGTACTTC	CASKRDRLSFYEQYF
TRBV5-1	TRBJ1-1	NA	NA	TGCGCCAGCAGCTTGGTAAAGAGAGAGGCTGAAGCTTTCTTT	CASSLVKREAEAFF
TRBV11-2	TRBJ2-7	NA	NA	TGTGCCAGCAGTACTAACAGGGGGGGGCAGTACTTC	CASSTNRGGQYF
TRBV5-1	TRBJ2-1	TRBD2	NA	TGCGCCAGCAGCTCTGGACTAGCGGGGGGGAATGAGCAGTTCTTC	CASSSGLAGGNEQFF
TRBV5-1	TRBJ2-5	TRBD1	once	TGCGCCAGCAGCCCAGGACAGGGGAGGCAAGAGACCCAGTACTTC	CASSPGQGRQETQYF
TRBV6-5	TRBJ2-1	NA	NA	TGTGCCAGCAGTTCCACGTCAGGAGGTGAGCAGTTCTTC	CASSSTSGGEQFF
TRBV29-1	TRBJ2-2	TRBD1	NA	TGCAGCGTTGAACAGGGGGCCTTGACCGGGGAGCTGTTTTTT	CSVEQGALTGELFF
TRBV5-1	TRBJ2-7	TRBD1	NA	TGCGCCAGCAGCTGGACAGGGGAAGGCTACGAGCAGTACTTC	CASSWTGEGYEQYF
TRBV7-8	TRBJ1-2	NA	NA	TGTGCCAGCAGCCTCGTAGCGACGGCTCTCAACTATGGCTACACCTTC	CASSLVATALNYGYTF
TRBV6-1	TRBJ1-5	NA	NA	TGTGCCAGCAGTGAAAGGGGGGACACACAGCCCCAGCATTTT	CASSERGDTQPQHF
TRBV2	TRBJ1-4	NA	NA	TGTGCCAGCAGCGCCCTCGCGACCGATGAAAAACTGTTTTTT	CASSALATDEKLFF
TRBV7-2	TRBJ1-3	NA	NA	TGTGCCAGCAGCTTAAGGGGCTCTGGAAACACCATATATTTT	CASSLRGSGNTIYF
TRBV15	TRBJ2-3	NA	NA	TGTGCCACCAGCAGGGGGGGCGGGGTACGTGTGGGGGATACGCAGTATTTT	CATSRGGGVRVGDTQYF
TRBV7-9	TRBJ1-2	NA	NA	TGTGCCAGCAGCTCCGGAATCTCTGGGTATGGCTACACCTTC	CASSSGISGYGYTF
TRBV7-2	TRBJ2-1	TRBD1	once	TGTGCCAGCAGCATGGGACAGCAGCAGTTCTTC	CASSMGQQQFF
TRBV7-3	TRBJ2-7	NA	NA	TGTGCCAGCAGCTTAAGTCCAGTTAGCTCCTACGAGCAGTACTTC	CASSLSPVSSYEQYF
TRBV4-2	TRBJ1-2	NA	NA	TGTGCCAGCAGCCAAGATAGGGATTTGAGGGGGACCTATGGCTACACCTTC	CASSQDRDLRGTYGYTF
TRBV28	TRBJ2-1	TRBD2	once	TGTGCCAGCAGTCGAAAGGGGATTCGAACTAGCGGGAGGGCCTTTTACAATGAGCAGTTCTTC	CASSRKGIRTSGRAFYNEQFF
TRBV6-6	TRBJ1-4	NA	NA	TGTGCCAGCAGTTACTCAGGGGAAAAACTGTTTTTT	CASSYSGEKLFF
TRBV18	TRBJ2-7	TRBD1	NA	TGTGCCAGCTCCCAGGGGGCCCACGAGCAGTACTTC	CASSQGAHEQYF
TRBV19	TRBJ2-3	NA	NA	TGTGCCAGTCAACCAAAACAGGGACTCACAGATACGCAGTATTTT	CASQPKQGLTDTQYF
TRBV7-9	TRBJ1-2	TRBD1	NA	TGTGCCAGCAGCCCGACAGGGTATGGCTACACCTTC	CASSPTGYGYTF
TRBV18	TRBJ2-7	NA	NA	TGTGCCAGCTCCAGGGCGGAGAGCTCCTACGAGCAGTACTTC	CASSRAESSYEQYF
TRBV2	TRBJ2-5	TRBD1	NA	TGTGCCAGCAGTGAGGGGACAGGAAGGGAGACCCAGTACTTC	CASSEGTGRETQYF
TRBV19	TRBJ1-1	NA	NA	TGTGCCAGTAGTATGAGGACGGAGAGCACTGAAGCTTTCTTT	CASSMRTESTEAFF
TRBV28	TRBJ2-3	NA	NA	TGTGCCAGCAGTTTGCGCGGGCGTAGCACAGATACGCAGTATTTT	CASSLRGRSTDTQYF
TRBV6-5	TRBJ2-2	NA	NA	TGTGCCAGTAGGGGGGGAGTGATTACCGGGGAGCTGTTTTTT	CASRGGVITGELFF
TRBV18	TRBJ1-1	NA	NA	TGTGCCAGCTCTACCCAGATGAACACTGAAGCTTTCTTT	CASSTQMNTEAFF
TRBV4-2	TRBJ1-1	NA	NA	TGTGCCAGCAGCCAAGATAGGGGGAGGGGGGAAGCTTTCTTT	CASSQDRGRGEAFF